This TCR beta chain is drawn from a study of shared clonotypes between healthy human individuals (TCRdb year 2020). Context from the whole study: The cohort comprised a couple of women and a few men aged 18 to 49 years. To increase sequencing depth and limit assay-specific biases, different laboratories used diverse techniques to prepare libraries and sequence TCR repertoires. Leukapheresis yielded between about 0.85 and 10 billion PBMCs per donor. Blood TCR repertoires of about five healthy adults were deeply sequenced to estimate repertoire size and the extent of clonotype sharing between individuals. For each donor, CD4 naive and CD4 memory were each run on three plates, CD8 naive on two plates, and CD8 memory on one plate. What the study reported, not specific to this receptor: Incomplete sequencing was indicated by rarefaction of sorted-subset datasets, despite the large sequencing depth. Sharing across a few donors was observed for about 5% of naive CD4, 3.5% of naive CD8, about 2.3% of memory CD4, and roughly 0.43% of memory CD8 clonotypes. The small number of donors limited the genetic and exposure-history diversity represented. Larger estimated clonotype richness was generally found for naive subsets than for memory subsets. Sampling was limited to blood, and TCR repertoires in tissue likely differ from TCR repertoires in blood. Compared with non-shared clonotypes, the clonotypes found in all four sorted-subset donors had higher generation probabilities. Pairwise subsampling indicated that sequencing depth was expected to affect the degree of clonotype sharing among donors.

Healthy HIV-negative adults with no recently reported acute infections or vaccinations were included as donors. All donors were Caucasian adults living in Nashville, Tennessee, USA. Magnetic negative selection was used to enrich CD4+ T cells, after which naive cells were positively selected on CD45RA and the negative fraction became the memory subset. Blood was collected by leukapheresis, and PBMCs were isolated by Ficoll-Histopaque density gradient centrifugation and then cryopreserved in liquid nitrogen vapor phase. Analytical flow cytometry was used to check the purity and quantity of every magnetically sorted T cell population. From each sorted fraction, genomic DNA was isolated and quantified by UV absorbance on a Nanodrop 2000c. Using the deep immunoSEQ assay, TCR CDR3 regions were amplified from genomic DNA by multiplex PCR. Genomic DNA extracted from each cell subset was distributed evenly over all wells of several immunoSEQ 96-well plates, and each plate served as one replicate. For sorted subsets, approximately 210 ng of genomic DNA, equivalent to around 29,000 T cell genomes, went into each replicate PCR. Purified libraries were measured with a Qubit 3.0 fluorometer, size-checked on a Bioanalyzer 2100, and measured again with the KAPA Library Quantification kit. Every immunoSEQ 96-well plate was sequenced on a dedicated single-read 150-cycle Illumina NextSeq 550 flow cell. As for the original processing: Because the immunoSEQ output held only junctional sequences and lacked quality scores, the filtering could not match the filtering applied to full-length reads. To assign V/J genes and CDR3, sequences were annotated using PyIR, a Python wrapper for IgBLAST v1.9, with IMGT germline references. Reads were filtered out if the reads had weak V/J assignments (E-value above 1e-6), no CDR3, stop codons, out-of-frame junctions, or ambiguous translated residues. V3J clonotypes were defined as sequences sharing an identical inferred V gene, J gene, and CDR3 amino acid sequence. Percentage overlap between repertoires was computed as shared unique clonotypes divided by the size of the smaller repertoire. Three approaches were used to assess repertoire richness: RTK rarefaction, the Chao1 estimator, and Recon v2.1 estimates of unobserved clonotypes. Generation probabilities were computed with OLGA for all TCRbeta clonotypes obtained by the gDNA method from several donors. Here the immuneACCESS table is served through TCRdb, limited to in-frame sequences with V and J called. Missing clones are a known gap in these copies; in checked studies unresolved V genes cover under half, and the rest lacks a known reason. V, J and clone size were drawn from that table, and D and trimming were deduced from the DNA. A total of approximately 2.5 million clones appear in this sample, 93% of them only once. The leading ten clones occupy about 0.38% of the sample.

With respect to this clone: It has no known antigen specificity. No much larger clonotype is one base removed from it; base qualities were not supplied.

The sequenced sample consisted of naive CD4+ T cells from PBMCs. The cell subset or site label on this specimen signifies: CD45RA+ positively selected. The sequence was collected from a man aged 18 to 29 in good health. Some clones in this sample may be carry-over from other donors' samples.

For the CDR3, the sequence is CASKRGGPGWETQYF. The DNA reads as follows: TGCGCCAGCAAAAGGGGGGGTCCGGGCTGGGAGACCCAGTACTTC. This receptor chain uses TRBV5-1 and TRBJ2-5; a tentative D match to TRBD2 spans 7 bases. Per the germline V gene, SGHRS is the CDR1 and YFSETQ is the CDR2. Counted from cysteine to phenylalanine, this CDR3 has 15 amino acids. Only the CDR3 DNA stays, 45 bases, in frame from base 1. V and J are truncated by 6 bases and 5 bases respectively, leaving an intervening sequence of 20 bases.